The next 19 T cell receptor beta chains were all read from a single sample in a study of cytomegalovirus exposure and HLA in healthy donors. PCR primers comprised 60 Vbeta and 13 Jbeta primers. The method was immunoSEQ multiplex PCR; TCRdb's version includes in-frame clones alone and lacks a portion of them. Here the sample spans approximately 150,000 clones, 81% being singletons. The sample comprised PBMCs. These receptors originate from a man aged 50 to 59 in good health and CMV-seropositive.

The gene calls are TRBV5-1 and TRBJ2-1; TRBD2 matches 13 bases. The CDR3 runs to 16 residues. The V gene end was trimmed by 0 bases and the J gene end by 5 bases; junction bases not matched to a gene: 2. CDR1 and CDR2 from the germline V gene are SGHRS and YFSETQ. CDR3 residues: CASSLVLAGGHNEQFF. Written as DNA, the CDR3 is TGCGCCAGCAGCTTGGTACTAGCGGGAGGGCACAATGAGCAGTTCTTC.

The chain recombines TRBV7-8 with TRBJ2-1; 10 bases agree with TRBD2. CDR3 length equals 14 residues. Losses at the gene ends were 0 bases for V and 11 bases for J; bases not matched to a gene: 4. The germline gives CDR1 SGHVS, CDR2 FQNEAQ. The CDR3 loop is CASSLASGGPKQFF. In DNA form, the CDR3 reads TGTGCCAGCAGCTTAGCTAGCGGGGGGCCCAAGCAGTTCTTC.

The rearrangement links TRBV5-6 to TRBJ1-2, with TRBD1 as a possible D gene (5 bases). This CDR3 is 15 amino acids long. V lost 5 bases and J 2 bases, leaving 16 bases between the germline ends. Germline V gene sequence: CDR1 SGHDT, CDR2 YYEEEE. Here the CDR3 DNA reads TGTGCCAGCAGTTCCCCAGGGAAGGACAACTATGGCTACACCTTC. It translates to CASSSPGKDNYGYTF.

The chain employs TRBV4-1 and TRBJ2-7, with a tentative D call TRBD1 (9 bases). Trimming pared 4 bases from V and 3 bases from J, leaving 19 bases between. The CDR3 is made up of 16 amino acids. Germline lookup yields CDR1 MGHRA and CDR2 YSYEKL. The CDR3 reads CASSLAGGDRVYEQYF. DNA for the CDR3: TGCGCCAGCAGCCTCGCCGGGGGGGACAGGGTCTACGAGCAGTACTTC.

There are a few counts of this clone. V gene TRBV11-2 combines with J gene TRBJ2-2, with a tentative D call TRBD1 (5 bases). The CDR3 loop spans 15 amino acids. CDR1 and CDR2 from the germline V gene are SGHAT and FQNNGV. Trimming removed 1 base at V and 2 bases at J, with 8 bases between. This chain's CDR3 is CASSLGRGNTGELFF. The CDR3 DNA follows: TGTGCCAGCAGCTTAGGAAGGGGTAACACCGGGGAGCTGTTTTTT. The complete variable domain, with remaining parts taken from reference TRBV11-2 and TRBJ2-2, reads EAGVAQSPRYKIIEKRQSVAFWCNPISGHATLYWYQQILGQGPKLLIQFQNNGVVDDSQLPKDRFSAERLKGVDSTLKIQPAKLEDSAVYLCASSLGRGNTGELFFGEGSRLTVL.

For the CDR3, the DNA is TGCGCCAGCAGTGAGGAGAGAGACGGCCCCGCGGCACTGTTTTTT. Translation: CASSEERDGPAALFF. This chain connects TRBV10-1 to TRBJ1-4; the D is unclear. From germline, CDR1 is WNHNN and CDR2 SYGVQD (reference sequence). The CDR3 is made up of 15 amino acids. V was clipped by 2 bases and J by 13 bases, with 20 bases between them.

The chain recombines TRBV6-1 with TRBJ1-1; the D is unclear. V dropped 6 bases and J dropped 8 bases, with 10 bases sitting between them. The CDR3 covers 11 residues. Germline V gives CDR1 MNHNS, CDR2 SASEGT. CDR3 sequence (DNA): TGTGCCAGCAGCCAAGCGGCAGAAGCTTTCTTT. It encodes CASSQAAEAFF.

Comment on this clone: At the DNA level, this CDR3 is encoded by other sequences in the same sample as well. J is TRBJ2-2 and V is TRBV9; D is unclear. Germline CDR1 SGDLS, CDR2 YYNGEE. The CDR3 totals 14 residues. The V end lost 0 bases, the J end lost 2 bases, and 5 bases lay between the germline ends. CDR3 sequence (DNA): TGTGCCAGCAGCGTAGCGGTTAACACCGGGGAGCTGTTTTTT. As protein: CASSVAVNTGELFF.

This clone was detected only once. This sequence joins TRBV4-1 and TRBJ2-5, with 7 positions matching TRBD2. CDR1 is MGHRA and CDR2 is YSYEKL in the germline V gene. V was clipped by 0 bases and J by 6 bases; unmatched bases: 10. The CDR3 sequence is 16 residues long. For the CDR3, the DNA is TGCGCCAGCAGCCAAGATGGGTGGGGGGAGGGAAAGACCCAGTACTTC. This encodes CASSQDGWGEGKTQYF.

This clone was counted a single time. This sequence joins TRBV2 and TRBJ1-6, with a tentative D call TRBD1 (5 bases). Germline V gene sequence: CDR1 SNHLY, CDR2 FYNNEI. V dropped 3 bases and J dropped 16 bases, with 13 bases sitting between them. CDR3 length equals 12 residues. Written as DNA, the CDR3 is TGTGCCAGCAGTGACCCCGGCAGGGCACTCCACTTT. Its translation: CASSDPGRALHF.

The V gene is TRBV28, the J gene TRBJ2-3, with D possibly matching TRBD2 (6 bases). Trimming left V 2 bases short and J 1 base short, with 7 bases between. Germline assignment: CDR1 MDHEN and CDR2 SYDVKM. This CDR3 comprises 14 residues. DNA for the CDR3: TGTGCCAGCAGTTTACCTAGCGGCACAGATACGCAGTATTTT. Its protein product is CASSLPSGTDTQYF.

This clone showed up just once. The chain combines TRBV6-4 with TRBJ2-1; possibly TRBD1 for D (5 bases). Germline V lookup: CDR1 MRHNA, CDR2 SNTAGT. V lost 0 bases to trimming and J lost 8 bases, with 11 bases between them. This CDR3 is built from 14 residues. This CDR3 is CASSDSMKGDEQFF. In DNA, the CDR3 is TGTGCCAGCAGTGACTCGATGAAAGGGGATGAGCAGTTCTTC.

The CDR3 DNA sequence: TGTGCCAGCAGCAGGGGGAGCTATGGCTACACCTTC. As protein: CASSRGSYGYTF. The chain uses TRBV28 and TRBJ1-2; 7 positions agree with TRBD1. CDR3 size: 12 residues. CDR1 MDHEN and CDR2 SYDVKM come from the germline V gene. V trimming: 6 bases; J trimming: 4 bases; junction bases outside the gene matches: 2.

On this clone itself: The junction departs from the called germline gene at one end, perhaps through a read error. Other DNA variants within this sample encode the same CDR3. V gene TRBV29-1 combines with J gene TRBJ1-1; 10 positions match TRBD1. Germline V gene lookup returns CDR1 SQVTM and CDR2 ANQGSEA. This CDR3 contains 14 residues. In DNA, the CDR3 is TGCAGCGTTGACCCCTGGACAGGGGGTACTGAAGCCTTCTTT. Protein: CSVDPWTGGTEAFF.

The genes are TRBV7-2 and TRBJ2-1; TRBD2 matches 10 bases. J was trimmed by 8 bases and V by 5 bases; bases with no gene match: 6. CDR3 size: 14 residues. Per germline, CDR1 SGHTA and CDR2 FQGNSA. The chain's CDR3 is CASSRSGGTDEQFF. The CDR3 nucleotides read TGTGCCAGCAGCCGTAGCGGGGGGACGGATGAGCAGTTCTTC.

This clone was counted once. J is TRBJ1-1 and V is TRBV9; no firm D call. V shed 1 base and J shed 9 bases, with 13 bases lying between them. Germline-derived CDR1 and CDR2 are SGDLS and YYNGEE. CDR3 length: 13 residues. As DNA, the CDR3 is TGTGCCAGCAGCGTAACAATCGACTCCCAAGCTTTCTTT. It yields the protein CASSVTIDSQAFF.

This clone is categorized as medium-sized (0.01 to 0.1%). The chain is built from TRBV4-1 and TRBJ1-1; maybe TRBD1 (6 bases). Deletions cut 1 base from V and 7 bases from J, with 16 bases between. CDR1 is MGHRA and CDR2 is YSYEKL in the germline V gene. This CDR3 comprises 15 residues. The CDR3 DNA follows: TGCGCCAGCAGCCAAGTCGGGCAGGGGATGGGTGAAGCTTTCTTT. It is translated as CASSQVGQGMGEAFF.

This rearrangement joins TRBV10-3 to TRBJ2-1; 7 nucleotides match TRBD2. The CDR3 runs 13 residues. The trim removed 10 bases at V and 4 bases at J, leaving 7 bases unmatched. CDR1 is ENHRY, CDR2 SYGVKD, per germline. The CDR3 nucleotides read TGTGCCACTGCGGGAGCCCCATACAATGAGCAGTTCTTC. Residues: CATAGAPYNEQFF.

The chain carries TRBV19 and TRBJ2-3; a possible D gene is TRBD1 (6 bases). Germline CDR1 and CDR2: LNHDA and SQIVND (reference sequence). CDR3 length equals 15 residues. V was trimmed by 4 bases and J by 2 bases, leaving 13 bases between them. CDR3 coding DNA: TGTGCCAGTAGTACAGGGGACGCCACCACAGATACGCAGTATTTT. The encoded protein is CASSTGDATTDTQYF.